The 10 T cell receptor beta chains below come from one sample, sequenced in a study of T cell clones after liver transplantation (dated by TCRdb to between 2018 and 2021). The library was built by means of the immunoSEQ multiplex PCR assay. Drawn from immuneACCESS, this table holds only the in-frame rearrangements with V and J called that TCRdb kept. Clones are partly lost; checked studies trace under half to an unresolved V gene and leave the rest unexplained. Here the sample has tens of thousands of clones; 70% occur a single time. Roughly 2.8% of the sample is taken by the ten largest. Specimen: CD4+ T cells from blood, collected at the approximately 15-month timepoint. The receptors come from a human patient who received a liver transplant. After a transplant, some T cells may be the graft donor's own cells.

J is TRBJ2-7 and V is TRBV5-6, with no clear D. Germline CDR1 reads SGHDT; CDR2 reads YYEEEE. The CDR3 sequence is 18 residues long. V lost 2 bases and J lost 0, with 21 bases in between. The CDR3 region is CASSLWAGLTLSSYEQYF. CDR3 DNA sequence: TGTGCCAGCAGCTTATGGGCCGGGCTAACACTTAGCTCCTACGAGCAGTACTTC.

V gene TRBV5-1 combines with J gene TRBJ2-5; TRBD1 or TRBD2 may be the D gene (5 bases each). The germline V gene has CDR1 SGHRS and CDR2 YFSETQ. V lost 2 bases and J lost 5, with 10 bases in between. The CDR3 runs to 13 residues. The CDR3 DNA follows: TGCGCCAGCAGCTTTATCGGGGACGAGACCCAGTACTTC. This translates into CASSFIGDETQYF. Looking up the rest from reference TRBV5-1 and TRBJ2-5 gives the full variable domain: KAGVTQTPRYLIKTRGQQVTLSCSPISGHRSVSWYQQTPGQGLQFLFEYFSETQRNKGNFPGRFSGRQFSNSRSEMNVSTLELGDSALYLCASSFIGDETQYFGPGTRLLVL.

The CDR3, as DNA: TGTGCCTGGAGGGGAAGGGGGAAGGATGAAAAACTGTTTTTT. Amino acid sequence: CAWRGRGKDEKLFF. The gene calls are TRBV30 and TRBJ1-4; a possible D gene is TRBD1 (6 bases). Germline V gene sequence: CDR1 GTSNPN, CDR2 SVGIG (reference sequence). The CDR3 consists of 14 residues. The V and J ends lost 3 bases and 6 bases respectively, with 14 bases between them.

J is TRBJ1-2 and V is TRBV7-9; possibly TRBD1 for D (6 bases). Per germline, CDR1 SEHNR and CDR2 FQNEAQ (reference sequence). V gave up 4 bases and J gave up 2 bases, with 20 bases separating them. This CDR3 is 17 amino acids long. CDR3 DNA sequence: TGTGCCAGCAGCTCAGAGATAGGGGGGCAGCTAAACTATGGCTACACCTTC. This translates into CASSSEIGGQLNYGYTF.

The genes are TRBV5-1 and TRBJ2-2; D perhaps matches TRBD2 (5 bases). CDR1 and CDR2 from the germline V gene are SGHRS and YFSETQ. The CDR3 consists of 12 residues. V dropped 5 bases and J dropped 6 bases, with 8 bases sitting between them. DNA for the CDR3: TGCGCCAGCAGTCTCGGGGCCGGGGAGCTGTTTTTT. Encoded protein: CASSLGAGELFF. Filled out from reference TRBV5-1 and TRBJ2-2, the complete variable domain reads KAGVTQTPRYLIKTRGQQVTLSCSPISGHRSVSWYQQTPGQGLQFLFEYFSETQRNKGNFPGRFSGRQFSNSRSEMNVSTLELGDSALYLCASSLGAGELFFGEGSRLTVL.

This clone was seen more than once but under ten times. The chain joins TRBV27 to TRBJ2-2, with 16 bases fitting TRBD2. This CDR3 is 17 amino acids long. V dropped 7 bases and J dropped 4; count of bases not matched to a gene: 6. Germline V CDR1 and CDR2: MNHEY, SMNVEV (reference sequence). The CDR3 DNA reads TGTGCCAGCAAGGGACTAGCGGGAGGGCCGGGCACCGGGGAGCTGTTTTTT. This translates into CASKGLAGGPGTGELFF.

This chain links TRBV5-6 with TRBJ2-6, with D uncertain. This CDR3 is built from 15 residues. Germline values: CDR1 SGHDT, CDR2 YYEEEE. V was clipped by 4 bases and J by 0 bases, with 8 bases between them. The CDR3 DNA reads TGTGCCAGCAGCCTCAGGAGCTCTGGGGCCAACGTCCTGACTTTC. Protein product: CASSLRSSGANVLTF.

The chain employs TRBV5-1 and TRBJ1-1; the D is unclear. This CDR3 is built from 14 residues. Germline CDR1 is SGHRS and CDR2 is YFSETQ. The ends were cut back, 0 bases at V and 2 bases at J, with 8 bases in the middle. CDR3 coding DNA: TGCGCCAGCAGCTTGGTTCCGGGAAACACTGAAGCTTTCTTT. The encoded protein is CASSLVPGNTEAFF.

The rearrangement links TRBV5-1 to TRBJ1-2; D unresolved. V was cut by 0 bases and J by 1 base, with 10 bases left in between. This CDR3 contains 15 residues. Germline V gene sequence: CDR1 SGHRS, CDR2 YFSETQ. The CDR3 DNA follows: TGCGCCAGCAGCTTGGCTTCCGGAGATAACTATGGCTACACCTTC. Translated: CASSLASGDNYGYTF.

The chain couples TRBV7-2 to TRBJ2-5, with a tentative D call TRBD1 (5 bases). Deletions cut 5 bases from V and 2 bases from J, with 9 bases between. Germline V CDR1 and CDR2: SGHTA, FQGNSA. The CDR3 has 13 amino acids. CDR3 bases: TGTGCCAGCAGCCGTGACAGACAAGAGACCCAGTACTTC. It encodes CASSRDRQETQYF.